A single sample gave rise to the 12 T cell receptor beta chains below, sequenced in a study of T cell clonality in common variable immunodeficiency. The table came from immunoSEQ multiplex PCR; TCRdb's copy has only in-frame clones and leaves some out. The specimen has under 50,000 clones, none found just once. The sample consisted of peripheral blood mononuclear cells. These receptors originate from a person between 18 and 70 years old in good health.

As regards this clone: The missing CDR3 end, 3 residues past where the read stops, is filled in from the germline J gene. The chain carries TRBV19 and TRBJ2-7, with D perhaps TRBD2 (6 bases). Germline assignment: CDR1 LNHDA and CDR2 SQIVND (reference sequence). Trimming cost V 7 bases and J 2 bases, with 9 bases left between them. This CDR3 has 12 amino acids. The CDR3 DNA, read in part, is TGTGCCAGTAAGGGACTGGCCTACGAG. Its protein is CASKGLAYE. From start to end, the CDR3 is CASKGLAYEQYF.

This clone came up many times. The read halts 3 residues ahead of the CDR3 end, with the missing end drawn from the germline J gene. The J gene is TRBJ2-5, the V gene TRBV11-3, with 9 nucleotides matching TRBD2. CDR3 length: 14 amino acids. Germline V gene lookup returns CDR1 SGHNT and CDR2 YENEEA. After removal of 5 bases from V and 5 bases from J, the junction contained 6 bases not matched to a gene. The sequenced part of the CDR3 DNA is TGTGCCAGCAGCAAGGGCAGCGGGGGGGAGACC. Its translation is CASSKGSGGET. The full CDR3 reads CASSKGSGGETQYF.

This clone was found many times. The CDR3 goes on 3 residues after the read ends, and that part is filled in from the germline J gene. The chain couples TRBV6-1 to TRBJ2-5, with no clear D. The CDR3 loop spans 13 amino acids. The germline V gene encodes CDR1 MNHNS and CDR2 SASEGT. V gave up 2 bases and J gave up 7 bases, with 11 bases separating them. The chain's CDR3 is CASSEFWSGTQYF. The sequenced part of the CDR3 DNA is TGTGCCAGCAGTGAATTTTGGTCGGGGACC.

This clone was recorded many times. Read coverage stops 3 residues before the CDR3 terminus; the germline J gene supplies the remainder. This chain uses TRBV18 with TRBJ2-5, with TRBD1 matching 8 bases. The V gene end was trimmed by 3 bases and the J gene end by 4 bases; junction bases not matched to a gene: 7. Germline V lookup: CDR1 KGHSH, CDR2 LQKENI. CDR3 length: 15 amino acids. The CDR3 region is CASSPRQGMGETQYF. Partial CDR3 DNA: TGTGCCAGCTCACCTAGACAGGGGATGGGAGAGACC.

This clone was observed many times. The CDR3 end falls 3 residues outside the read, so it is completed with the germline J gene. This rearrangement joins TRBV20-1 to TRBJ2-3; tentatively, D is TRBD2 (5 bases). The germline V and J ends were trimmed by 2 bases and 8 bases, with 17 bases remaining between them. The CDR3 consists of 14 residues. Germline V gives CDR1 DFQATT, CDR2 SNEGSKA (reference sequence). The CDR3 bases that were read are TGCAGTGCTAGAAACGGGGTCGCAGACTTTACG. Protein sequence: CSARNGVADFT. The full CDR3 sequence reads CSARNGVADFTQYF.

This clone occurred many times. The read comes to an end 3 residues before the CDR3 does, leaving the germline J gene to fill in the end. The chain is built from TRBV5-4 and TRBJ2-7, with D maybe TRBD2 (7 bases). V was pared by 0 bases and J by 5 bases, with 18 bases between. CDR3 length: 16 residues. The germline CDR1 and CDR2 sequences are SGHNT and YYREEE (reference sequence). The CDR3 reads CASSLAGGLRRNEQYF. The CDR3 bases that were read are TGTGCCAGCAGCTTGGCCGGGGGGCTGAGGCGCAACGAG.

This clone is medium-sized by share. The read ends 3 residues before the CDR3 terminus; that terminus is restored from the germline J gene. This chain connects TRBV29-1 to TRBJ2-4; tentative D call: TRBD1 (5 bases). The V end lost 3 bases, the J end lost 0 bases, and 12 bases lay between the germline ends. Germline V gene lookup returns CDR1 SQVTM and CDR2 ANQGSEA. The CDR3 extends over 15 amino acids. CDR3 DNA, as far as it was read: TGCAGCGTTGAGCAACCAGGGCTAGCCAAAAACATT. Protein product: CSVEQPGLAKNI. The entire CDR3 sequence reads CSVEQPGLAKNIQYF.

In this sample, this clone turned up many times. The DNA ends 3 residues before the CDR3 does, and the rest of the CDR3 is filled in from the germline J gene. This chain uses TRBV19 with TRBJ1-5, with 9 bases fitting TRBD1. Germline CDR1 and CDR2: LNHDA and SQIVND (reference sequence). This CDR3 comprises 13 residues. The V gene end was trimmed by 7 bases and the J gene end by 4 bases; junction bases not matched to a gene: 2. CDR3 sequence reads: CASIGTGNQPQHF. CDR3 DNA (partial): TGTGCCAGTATTGGGACAGGGAATCAGCCC.

This clone was counted many times. The read ends 3 residues shy of where the CDR3 ends; the end is completed using the germline J gene. The chain employs TRBV19 and TRBJ2-6; 9 nucleotides agree with TRBD1. J was trimmed by 0 bases and V by 6 bases; bases with no gene match: 9. The CDR3 extends over 18 amino acids. Germline-derived CDR1 and CDR2 are LNHDA and SQIVND (reference sequence). The sequenced part of the CDR3 DNA is TGTGCCAGTAGGAACCGGGACAGGGATTACTCTGGGGCCAACGTC. Protein sequence: CASRNRDRDYSGANV. The whole CDR3 region reads CASRNRDRDYSGANVLTF.

This clone came up many times. The covered CDR3 bases are TGCGCCAGCAGCTTGGATCGCGGGAGTGGCACCGGGGAG. It yields the protein CASSLDRGSGTGE. The whole CDR3 sequence reads CASSLDRGSGTGELFF. V is TRBV5-1 and J is TRBJ2-2; 7 bases agree with TRBD2. The read finishes 3 residues shy of the CDR3 end, and the germline J gene is used to complete it. Germline CDR1 SGHRS, CDR2 YFSETQ. CDR3 length: 16 residues. V lost 0 bases to trimming and J lost 4 bases; unmatched junction nucleotides: 6. The full variable domain, with the rest looked up from reference TRBV5-1 and TRBJ2-2, is KAGVTQTPRYLIKTRGQQVTLSCSPISGHRSVSWYQQTPGQGLQFLFEYFSETQRNKGNFPGRFSGRQFSNSRSEMNVSTLELGDSALYLCASSLDRGSGTGELFFGEGSRLTVL.

This clone was counted many times. The missing CDR3 end, 3 residues past where the read stops, is filled in from the germline J gene. The chain carries TRBV2 and TRBJ2-1; 10 bases fit TRBD2. V dropped 7 bases and J dropped 3; count of bases not matched to a gene: 18. This CDR3 has 19 residues. In germline, CDR1 is SNHLY, CDR2 FYNNEI. The CDR3 protein is CASTPLGEREGRFYNEQFF. The covered CDR3 bases are TGTGCCAGCACCCCCCTGGGGGAGCGGGAGGGCCGTTTCTACAATGAG. Together with reference TRBV2 and TRBJ2-1, the CDR3 gives the full variable domain: EPEVTQTPSHQVTQMGQEVILRCVPISNHLYFYWYRQILGQKVEFLVSFYNNEISEKSEIFDDQFSVERPDGSNFTLKIRSTKLEDSAMYFCASTPLGEREGRFYNEQFFGPGTRLTVL.

Worth noting for this clone: The read terminates 3 residues ahead of where the CDR3 ends, so the germline J gene completes it. The chain joins TRBV7-3 to TRBJ1-5, with 7 bases aligning to TRBD1. Germline lookup yields CDR1 SGHTA and CDR2 FQGTGA. This CDR3 spans 13 amino acids. The V segment lost 5 bases and the J segment 9 bases; nucleotides outside the gene matches: 7. The sequenced part of the CDR3 DNA is TGTGCCAGCAGCACGGGACAGAAGCCGCCC. Encoded protein: CASSTGQKPP. Given in full, the CDR3 is CASSTGQKPPQHF.